This section outlines one T cell receptor (beta chain) sequence together with its context. The data originate from a study of blood T cell repertoires in COVID-19. Study background: Researchers got acute and convalescent COVID-19 samples from the United States, Italy and Spain.

In germline, CDR1 is LNHDA, CDR2 SQIVND (reference sequence). The V end lost 3 bases, the J end lost 2 bases, and 17 bases lay between the germline ends. The CDR3 has 17 residues. Sequenced by immunoSEQ multiplex PCR; TCRdb stores in-frame clones only, minus some. Among under 200,000 clones listed, 70% to 90% were seen once. The V gene is TRBV19, the J gene TRBJ1-3; D is uncertain. Sequenced input: peripheral blood. The clonotype was recovered from a man in his sixties with COVID-19, enrolled during active disease. The CDR3 DNA reads TGTGCCAGTAGTATGAGAGGCCCTCCCCGAGCTGGAAACACCATATATTTT. It is translated as CASSMRGPPRAGNTIYF.